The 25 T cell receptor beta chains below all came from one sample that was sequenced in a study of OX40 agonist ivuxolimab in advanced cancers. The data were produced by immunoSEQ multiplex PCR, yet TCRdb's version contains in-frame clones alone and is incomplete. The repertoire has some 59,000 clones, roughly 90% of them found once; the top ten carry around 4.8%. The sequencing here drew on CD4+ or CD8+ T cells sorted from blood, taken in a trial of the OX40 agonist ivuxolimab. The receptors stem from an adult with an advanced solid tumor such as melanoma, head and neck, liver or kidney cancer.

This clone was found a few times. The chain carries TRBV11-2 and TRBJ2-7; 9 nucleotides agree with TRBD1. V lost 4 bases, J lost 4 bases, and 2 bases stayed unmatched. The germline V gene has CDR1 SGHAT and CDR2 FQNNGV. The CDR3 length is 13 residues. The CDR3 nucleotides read TGTGCCAGCAGCTCGGACAGGGGTTACGAGCAGTACTTC. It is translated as CASSSDRGYEQYF.

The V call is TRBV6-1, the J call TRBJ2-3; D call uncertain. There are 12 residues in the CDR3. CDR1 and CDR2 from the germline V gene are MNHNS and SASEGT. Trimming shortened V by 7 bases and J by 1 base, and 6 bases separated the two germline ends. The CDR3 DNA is TGTGCCAGCAACAGCCGCACAGATACGCAGTATTTT. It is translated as CASNSRTDTQYF.

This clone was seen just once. The CDR3 region has the DNA TGTGCCAGCAGCCCGGGACAGGGGGCCGGTGGCTACACCTTC. As protein: CASSPGQGAGGYTF. The rearrangement joins TRBV9 to TRBJ1-2, with 12 bases fitting TRBD1. The CDR3 runs to 14 residues. Trimming at V came to 4 bases and at J to 7 bases, leaving 5 bases not matched to a gene. CDR1 is SGDLS and CDR2 is YYNGEE in the germline V gene. Variable domain in full (rest from reference TRBV9 and TRBJ1-2): DSGVTQTPKHLITATGQRVTLRCSPRSGDLSVYWYQQSLDQGLQFLIQYYNGEERAKGNILERFSAQQFPDLHSELNLSSLELGDSALYFCASSPGQGAGGYTFGSGTRLTVV.

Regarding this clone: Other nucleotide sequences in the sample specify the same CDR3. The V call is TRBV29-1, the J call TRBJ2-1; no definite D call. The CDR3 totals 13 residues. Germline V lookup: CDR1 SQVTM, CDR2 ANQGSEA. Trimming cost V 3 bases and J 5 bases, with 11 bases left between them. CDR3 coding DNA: TGCAGCGTTGAGGATGGAACACACAATGAGCAGTTCTTC. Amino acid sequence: CSVEDGTHNEQFF.

CDR3 in amino acids: CASSIVVGSAQPQHF. The CDR3 bases are TGTGCCAGTAGTATAGTGGTAGGGTCTGCTCAGCCCCAGCATTTT. The chain combines TRBV19 with TRBJ1-5; no reliable D call. CDR1 LNHDA and CDR2 SQIVND come from the germline V gene (reference sequence). The CDR3 totals 15 residues. Trimming pared 1 base from V and 6 bases from J, leaving 13 bases between.

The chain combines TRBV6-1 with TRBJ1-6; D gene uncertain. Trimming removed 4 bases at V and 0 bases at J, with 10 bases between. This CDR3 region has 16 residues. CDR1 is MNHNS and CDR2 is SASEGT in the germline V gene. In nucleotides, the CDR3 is TGTGCCAGCAGTGCGATAGCAAGCTCCTATAATTCACCCCTCCACTTT. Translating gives CASSAIASSYNSPLHF.

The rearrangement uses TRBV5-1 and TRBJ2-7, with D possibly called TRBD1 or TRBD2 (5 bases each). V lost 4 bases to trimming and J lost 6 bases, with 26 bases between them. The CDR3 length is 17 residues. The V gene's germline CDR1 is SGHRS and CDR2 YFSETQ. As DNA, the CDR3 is TGCGCCAGCAGCCCCGGAGGTTTTCTGGGGGTAGGTGGCGAGCAGTACTTC. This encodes CASSPGGFLGVGGEQYF.

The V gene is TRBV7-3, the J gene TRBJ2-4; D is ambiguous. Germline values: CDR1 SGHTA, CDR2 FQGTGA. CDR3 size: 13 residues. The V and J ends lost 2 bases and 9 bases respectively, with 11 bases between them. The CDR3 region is CASSLVGSSIQYF. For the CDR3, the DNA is TGTGCCAGCAGCTTAGTCGGGTCGAGCATTCAGTACTTC.

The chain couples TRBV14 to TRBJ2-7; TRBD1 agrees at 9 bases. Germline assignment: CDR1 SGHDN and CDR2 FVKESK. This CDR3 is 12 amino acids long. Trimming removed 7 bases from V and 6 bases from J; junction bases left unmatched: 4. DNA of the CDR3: TGTGCCAGCACTCCGACAGGGGGCGAGCAGTACTTC. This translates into CASTPTGGEQYF.

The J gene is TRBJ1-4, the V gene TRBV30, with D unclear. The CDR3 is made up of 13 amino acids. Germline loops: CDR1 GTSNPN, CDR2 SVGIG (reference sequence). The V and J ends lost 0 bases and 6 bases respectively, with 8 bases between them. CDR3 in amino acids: CAWSVRSYEKLFF. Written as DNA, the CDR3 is TGTGCCTGGAGTGTAAGGTCATATGAAAAACTGTTTTTT.

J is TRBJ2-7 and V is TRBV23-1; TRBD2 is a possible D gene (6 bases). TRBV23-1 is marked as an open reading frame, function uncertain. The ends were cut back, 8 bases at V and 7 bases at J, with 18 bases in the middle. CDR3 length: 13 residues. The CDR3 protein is CASCSDGRGEQYF. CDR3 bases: TGCGCCAGCTGTAGTGACGGGCGGGGAGAGCAGTACTTC.

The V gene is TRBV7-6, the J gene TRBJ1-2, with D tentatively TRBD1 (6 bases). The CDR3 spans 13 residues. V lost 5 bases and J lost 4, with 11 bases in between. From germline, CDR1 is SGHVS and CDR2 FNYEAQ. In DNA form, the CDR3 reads TGTGCCAGCAGCACAGGGACGGGCTATGGCTACACCTTC. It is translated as CASSTGTGYGYTF.

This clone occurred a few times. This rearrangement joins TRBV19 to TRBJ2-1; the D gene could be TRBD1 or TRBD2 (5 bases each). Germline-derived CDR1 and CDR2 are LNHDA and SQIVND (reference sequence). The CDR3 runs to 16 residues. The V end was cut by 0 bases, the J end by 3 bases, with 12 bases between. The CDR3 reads CASSIDLGTHYNEQFF. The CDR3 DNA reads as TGTGCCAGTAGTATAGATCTTGGGACCCACTACAATGAGCAGTTCTTC.

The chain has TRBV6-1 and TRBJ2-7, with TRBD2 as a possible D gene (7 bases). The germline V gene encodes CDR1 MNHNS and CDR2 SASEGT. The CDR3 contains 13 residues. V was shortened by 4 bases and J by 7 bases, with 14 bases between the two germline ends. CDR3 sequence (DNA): TGTGCCAGCAGTGCCGAGGGGGGGCGGGAGCAGTACTTC. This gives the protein CASSAEGGREQYF.

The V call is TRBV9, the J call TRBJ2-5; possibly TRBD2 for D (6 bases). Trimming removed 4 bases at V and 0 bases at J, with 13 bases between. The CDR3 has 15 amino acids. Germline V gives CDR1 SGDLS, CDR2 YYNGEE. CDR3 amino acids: CASSPGTSYQETQYF. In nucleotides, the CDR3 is TGTGCCAGCAGCCCGGGGACTTCTTACCAAGAGACCCAGTACTTC.

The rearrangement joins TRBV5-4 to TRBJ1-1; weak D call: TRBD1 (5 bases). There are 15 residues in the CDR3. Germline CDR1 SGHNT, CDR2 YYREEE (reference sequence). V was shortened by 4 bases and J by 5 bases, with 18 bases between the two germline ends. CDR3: CASSPWAGRVTEAFF. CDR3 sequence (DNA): TGTGCCAGCAGCCCATGGGCAGGGCGGGTTACTGAAGCTTTCTTT.

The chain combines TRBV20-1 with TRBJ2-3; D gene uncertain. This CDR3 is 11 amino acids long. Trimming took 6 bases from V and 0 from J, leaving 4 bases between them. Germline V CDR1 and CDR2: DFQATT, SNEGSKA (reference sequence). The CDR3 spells CSAPSTDTQYF. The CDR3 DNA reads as TGCAGTGCCCCTAGCACAGATACGCAGTATTTT.

CDR3 in amino acids: CASSQLPGQSNQPQHF. In nucleotides, the CDR3 is TGCGCCAGCAGCCAATTACCTGGGCAGAGCAATCAGCCCCAGCATTTT. The chain employs TRBV4-1 and TRBJ1-5, with D unresolved. The ends were cut back, 2 bases at V and 1 base at J, with 12 bases in the middle. CDR3 length equals 16 residues. The V gene's germline CDR1 is MGHRA and CDR2 YSYEKL.

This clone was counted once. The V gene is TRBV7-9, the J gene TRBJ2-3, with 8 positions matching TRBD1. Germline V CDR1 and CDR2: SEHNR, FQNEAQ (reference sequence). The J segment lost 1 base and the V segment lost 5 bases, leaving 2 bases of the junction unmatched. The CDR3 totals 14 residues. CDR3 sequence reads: CASSLQGGTDTQYF. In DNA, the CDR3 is TGTGCCAGCAGCCTACAGGGGGGCACAGATACGCAGTATTTT.

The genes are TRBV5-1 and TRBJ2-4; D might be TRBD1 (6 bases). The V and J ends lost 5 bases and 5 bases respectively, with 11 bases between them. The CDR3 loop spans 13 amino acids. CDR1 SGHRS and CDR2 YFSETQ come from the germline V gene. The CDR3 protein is CASRQGLENIQYF. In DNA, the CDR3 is TGCGCCAGCAGGCAGGGGCTTGAAAACATTCAGTACTTC.

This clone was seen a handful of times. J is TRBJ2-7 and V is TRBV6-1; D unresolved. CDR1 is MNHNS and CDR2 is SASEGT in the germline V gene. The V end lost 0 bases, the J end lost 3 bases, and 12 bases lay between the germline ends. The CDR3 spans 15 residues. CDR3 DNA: TGTGCCAGCAGTGAAGCCGGCACCTCGGGCTACGAGCAGTACTTC. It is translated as CASSEAGTSGYEQYF.

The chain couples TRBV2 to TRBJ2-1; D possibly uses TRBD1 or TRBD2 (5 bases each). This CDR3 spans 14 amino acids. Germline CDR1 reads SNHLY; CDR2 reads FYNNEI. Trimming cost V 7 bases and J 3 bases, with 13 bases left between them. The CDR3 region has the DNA TGTGCCAGCATGGGGGACGGGGACTACAATGAGCAGTTCTTC. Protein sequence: CASMGDGDYNEQFF.

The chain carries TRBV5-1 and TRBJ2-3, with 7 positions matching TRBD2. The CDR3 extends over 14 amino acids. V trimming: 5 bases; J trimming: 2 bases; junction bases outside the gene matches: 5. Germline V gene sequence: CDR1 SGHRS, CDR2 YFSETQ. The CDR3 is CASRLATFTDTQYF. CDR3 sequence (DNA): TGCGCCAGCAGACTAGCGACCTTCACAGATACGCAGTATTTT.

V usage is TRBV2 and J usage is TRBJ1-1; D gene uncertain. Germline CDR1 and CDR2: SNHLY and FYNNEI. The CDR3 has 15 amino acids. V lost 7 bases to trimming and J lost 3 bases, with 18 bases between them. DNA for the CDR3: TGTGCCAGCACTATACCTCTATCCATTCACACTGAAGCTTTCTTT. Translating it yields CASTIPLSIHTEAFF.

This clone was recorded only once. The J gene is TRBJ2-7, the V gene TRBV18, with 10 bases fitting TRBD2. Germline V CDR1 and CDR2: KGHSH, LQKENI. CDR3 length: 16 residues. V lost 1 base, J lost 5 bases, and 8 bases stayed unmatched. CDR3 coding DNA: TGTGCCAGCTCACCACGGTCAGCGGGAGGGCGTGACGAGCAGTACTTC. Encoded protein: CASSPRSAGGRDEQYF.